The entry below describes one TCR beta chain. Its antigen is still unknown. One base away there is no much larger clone; base qualities are not given. Including cysteine and phenylalanine, the CDR3 has 11 amino acids. Kept here is only the CDR3 DNA, which spans 33 bases and is read in frame from base 1. At the junction V is shortened by 3 bases and J by 9 bases, with 8 bases in between. CDR1 and CDR2, per the germline V gene, are SNHLY and FYNNEI. From alopecia areata patients, peripheral blood was collected along with lesional scalp punch biopsies. PBMCs were isolated by density centrifugation and stained for CD3, CD4 and CD8, after which CD4+ and CD8+ T cells were sorted on a FACSAria. The entry originates in a study of CD8+ T cells in alopecia areata (dated by TCRdb to between 2018 and 2020). Background for the entire study: The treated patients, all with moderate-to-severe alopecia areata, were enrolled in an open-label pilot trial of oral tofacitinib given at 5 to 10 mg twice daily. Human TCRbeta sequencing covered scalp tissue and sorted CD4+ and CD8+ peripheral blood T cells from patchy and totalis/universalis alopecia areata patients and healthy controls. Tofacitinib was administered for 6 to 18 months, and 6 months of follow-up off drug were then conducted to assess delayed response and recurrence. RNA came from the PAXgene miRNA kit for fixed scalp, the miRNeasy kit for PBMCs, and the RNeasy kit for mouse skin. Patients on tofacitinib were biopsied at baseline and after 4 and 24 weeks of treatment, and several of the patients also had a later scalp biopsy. To study T cell clonal expansion in alopecia areata, the researchers applied high-throughput TCRbeta sequencing to both the C3H/HeJ mouse model and human patients. immunoSEQ multiplex PCR using 35 Vbeta forward primers and 13 Jbeta reverse primers was used to amplify TCRbeta CDR3 regions. Clonality in the scalp was compared among normal scalp (n=4), patchy alopecia areata scalp (n=8), and alopecia totalis/universalis scalp (n=8). Summary of the overall study and its limitations: Unlike mouse skin, where gammadelta T cells dominate, normal human skin contains resident alphabeta T cells that get sequenced too, which complicates analysis of the scalp TCR repertoire. Compared with mice, TCR sequences shared between patients were less clear, possibly partly because of HLA diversity across the patient population. Higher clonality and more expanded CD8+ clones were observed in lesional scalp than in normal scalp, particularly in alopecia totalis/universalis, a finding suggestive of antigenic drive.

The protocol used for the library was the immunoSEQ multiplex PCR assay. To provide template for TCR sequencing, every sample had RNA extracted and reverse transcribed into cDNA. SuperScript III was used to make first-strand cDNA, primed with a 2:1 mix of oligo-dT and random hexamers. A synthetic immune receptor repertoire was used to measure amplification bias, and any remaining bias was corrected computationally. Regarding the original processing steps: Raw reads were preprocessed to remove errors, and CDR3 was defined by IMGT conventions from the conserved cysteine to phenylalanine. Clonality was calculated as 1 minus Shannon entropy normalized by log2 of the number of productive unique TCRs. CD4 or CD8 identity of scalp clones was inferred by cross-referencing scalp TCRbeta sequences with sorted blood CD4 and CD8 repertoires. TCRdb took over this immuneACCESS table, retaining in-frame rearrangements with V and J assigned. Such tables are incomplete; in checked studies, under half of the missing clones stem from an unresolved V gene, and the remainder is unexplained. V, J and clone size reflect that table, while D and trimming were determined from the DNA. The sample data list some 95,000 clones, and around 44% of these were observed just once. The leading ten clones occupy approximately 0.79% of the sample.

Sequencing was carried out using CD4+ T cells sorted from blood. This TCR came from a human donor with alopecia areata. The rearranged segments are TRBV2 and TRBJ2-5; the D segment could be TRBD1, given 5 matching bases. The sequence in DNA is TGTGCCAGCAGTGACAGGGCGGCCCAGTACTTC. It translates as CASSDRAAQYF.